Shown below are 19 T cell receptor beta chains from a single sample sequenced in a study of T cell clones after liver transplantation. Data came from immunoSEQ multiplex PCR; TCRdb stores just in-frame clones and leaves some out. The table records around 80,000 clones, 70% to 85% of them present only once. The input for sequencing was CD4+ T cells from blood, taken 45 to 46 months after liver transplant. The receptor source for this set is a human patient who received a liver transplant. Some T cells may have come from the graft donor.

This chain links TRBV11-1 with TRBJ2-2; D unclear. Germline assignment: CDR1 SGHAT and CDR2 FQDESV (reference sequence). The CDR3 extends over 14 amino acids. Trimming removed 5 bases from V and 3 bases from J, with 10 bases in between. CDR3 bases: TGTGCCAGCAGCCCCTGGAGTTACACCGGGGAGCTGTTTTTT. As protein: CASSPWSYTGELFF.

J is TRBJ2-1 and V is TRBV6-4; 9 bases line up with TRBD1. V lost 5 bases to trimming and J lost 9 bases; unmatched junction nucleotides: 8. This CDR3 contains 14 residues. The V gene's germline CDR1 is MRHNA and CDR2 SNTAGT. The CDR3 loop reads CASSLTGGIAEQFF. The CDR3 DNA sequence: TGTGCCAGCAGTCTGACAGGGGGGATTGCTGAGCAGTTCTTC.

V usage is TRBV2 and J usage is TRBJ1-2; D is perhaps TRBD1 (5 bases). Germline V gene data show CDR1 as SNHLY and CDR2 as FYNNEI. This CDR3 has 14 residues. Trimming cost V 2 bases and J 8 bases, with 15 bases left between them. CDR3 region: CASSELGPARGYTF. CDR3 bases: TGTGCCAGCAGTGAATTGGGACCCGCCAGAGGCTACACCTTC. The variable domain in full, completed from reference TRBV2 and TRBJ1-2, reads EPEVTQTPSHQVTQMGQEVILRCVPISNHLYFYWYRQILGQKVEFLVSFYNNEISEKSEIFDDQFSVERPDGSNFTLKIRSTKLEDSAMYFCASSELGPARGYTFGSGTRLTVV.

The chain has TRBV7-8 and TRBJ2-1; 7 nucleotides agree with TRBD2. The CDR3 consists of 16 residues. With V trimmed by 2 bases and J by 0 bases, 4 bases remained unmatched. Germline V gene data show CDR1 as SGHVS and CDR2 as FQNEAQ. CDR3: CASSLLPSGSYNEQFF. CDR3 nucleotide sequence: TGTGCCAGCAGCTTACTGCCTAGCGGCTCCTACAATGAGCAGTTCTTC.

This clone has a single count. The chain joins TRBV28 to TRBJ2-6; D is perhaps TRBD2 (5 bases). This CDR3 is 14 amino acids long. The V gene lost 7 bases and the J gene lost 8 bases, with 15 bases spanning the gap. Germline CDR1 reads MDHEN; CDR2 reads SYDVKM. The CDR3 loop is CASTPRRETNVLTF. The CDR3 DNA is TGTGCCAGCACCCCCCGAAGGGAGACCAACGTCCTGACTTTC.

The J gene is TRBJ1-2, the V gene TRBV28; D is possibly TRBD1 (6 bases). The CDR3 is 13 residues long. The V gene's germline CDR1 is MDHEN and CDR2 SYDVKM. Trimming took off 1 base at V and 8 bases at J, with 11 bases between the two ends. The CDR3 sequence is CASSLYAGGGYTF. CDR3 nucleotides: TGTGCCAGCAGTTTATACGCCGGGGGCGGCTACACCTTC.

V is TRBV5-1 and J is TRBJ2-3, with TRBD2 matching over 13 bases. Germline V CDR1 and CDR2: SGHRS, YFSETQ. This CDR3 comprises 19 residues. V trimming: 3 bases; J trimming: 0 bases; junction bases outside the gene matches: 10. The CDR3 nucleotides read TGCGCCAGCAGCTCGGGACTAGCGGGATTTAGAATTAGCACAGATACGCAGTATTTT. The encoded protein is CASSSGLAGFRISTDTQYF.

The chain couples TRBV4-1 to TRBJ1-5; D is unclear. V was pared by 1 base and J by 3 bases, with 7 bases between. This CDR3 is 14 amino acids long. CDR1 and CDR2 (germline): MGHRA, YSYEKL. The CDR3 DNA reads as TGCGCCAGCAGCCAAGTAACGTTCAATCAGCCCCAGCATTTT. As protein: CASSQVTFNQPQHF.

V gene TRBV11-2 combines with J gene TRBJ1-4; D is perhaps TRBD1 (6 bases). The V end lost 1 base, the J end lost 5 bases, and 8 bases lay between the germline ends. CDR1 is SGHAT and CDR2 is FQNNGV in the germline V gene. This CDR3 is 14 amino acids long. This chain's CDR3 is CASSLAGGNEKLFF. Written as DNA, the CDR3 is TGTGCCAGCAGCTTAGCGGGGGGCAATGAAAAACTGTTTTTT. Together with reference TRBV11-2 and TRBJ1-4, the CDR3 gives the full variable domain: EAGVAQSPRYKIIEKRQSVAFWCNPISGHATLYWYQQILGQGPKLLIQFQNNGVVDDSQLPKDRFSAERLKGVDSTLKIQPAKLEDSAVYLCASSLAGGNEKLFFGSGTQLSVL.

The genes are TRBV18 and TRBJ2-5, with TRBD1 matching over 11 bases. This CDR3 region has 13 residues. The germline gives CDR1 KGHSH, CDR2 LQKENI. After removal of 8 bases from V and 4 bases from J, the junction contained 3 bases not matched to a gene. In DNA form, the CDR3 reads TGTGCCAGCGGGGGACAGGGGGGAGAGACCCAGTACTTC. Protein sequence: CASGGQGGETQYF.

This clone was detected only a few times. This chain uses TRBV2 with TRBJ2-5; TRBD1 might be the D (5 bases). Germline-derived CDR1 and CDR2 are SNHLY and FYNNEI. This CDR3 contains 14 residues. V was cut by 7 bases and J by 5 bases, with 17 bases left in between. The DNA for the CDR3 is TGTGCCAGCAAGATAGGGGCCGGTGGGGAGACCCAGTACTTC. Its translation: CASKIGAGGETQYF.

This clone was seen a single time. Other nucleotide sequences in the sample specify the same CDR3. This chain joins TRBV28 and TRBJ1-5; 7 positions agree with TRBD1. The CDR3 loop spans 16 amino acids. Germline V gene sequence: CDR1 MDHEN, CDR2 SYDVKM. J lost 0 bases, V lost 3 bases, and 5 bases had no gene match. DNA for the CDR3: TGTGCCAGCAGTTTCCGACAGGGAAATAGCAATCAGCCCCAGCATTTT. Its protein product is CASSFRQGNSNQPQHF.

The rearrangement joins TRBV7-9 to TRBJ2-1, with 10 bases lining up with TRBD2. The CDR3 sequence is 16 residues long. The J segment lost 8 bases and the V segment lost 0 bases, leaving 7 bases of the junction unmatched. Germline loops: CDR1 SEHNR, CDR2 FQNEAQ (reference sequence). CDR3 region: CASSLAPLTSGYEQFF. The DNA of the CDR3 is TGTGCCAGCAGCTTAGCCCCCTTGACTAGCGGGTATGAGCAGTTCTTC.

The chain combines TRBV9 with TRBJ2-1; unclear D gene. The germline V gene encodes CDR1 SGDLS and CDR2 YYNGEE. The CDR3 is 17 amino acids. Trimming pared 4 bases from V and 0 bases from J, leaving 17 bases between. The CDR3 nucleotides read TGTGCCAGCAGCCCGCCGAAGGACGTCAGCTCCTACAATGAGCAGTTCTTC. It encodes CASSPPKDVSSYNEQFF.

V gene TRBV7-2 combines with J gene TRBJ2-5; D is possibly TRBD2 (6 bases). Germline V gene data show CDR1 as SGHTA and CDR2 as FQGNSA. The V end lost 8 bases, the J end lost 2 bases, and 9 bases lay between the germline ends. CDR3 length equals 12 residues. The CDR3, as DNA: TGTGCCAGCGGCGGGAATCAAGAGACCCAGTACTTC. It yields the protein CASGGNQETQYF. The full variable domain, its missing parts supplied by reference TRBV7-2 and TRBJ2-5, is GAGVSQSPSNKVTEKGKDVELRCDPISGHTALYWYRQSLGQGLEFLIYFQGNSAPDKSGLPSDRFSAERTGGSVSTLTIQRTQQEDSAVYLCASGGNQETQYFGPGTRLLVL.

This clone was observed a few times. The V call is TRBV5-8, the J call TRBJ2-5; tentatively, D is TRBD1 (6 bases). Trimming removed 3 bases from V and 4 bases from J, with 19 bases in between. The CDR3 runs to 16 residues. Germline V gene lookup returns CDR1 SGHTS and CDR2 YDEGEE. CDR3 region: CASSSNRQAVGETQYF. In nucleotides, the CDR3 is TGTGCCAGCAGCTCGAACCGACAGGCTGTTGGAGAGACCCAGTACTTC.

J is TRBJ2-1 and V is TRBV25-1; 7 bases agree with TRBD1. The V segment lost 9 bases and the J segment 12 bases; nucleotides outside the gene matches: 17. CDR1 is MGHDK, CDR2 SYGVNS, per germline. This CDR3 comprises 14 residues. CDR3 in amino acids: CASRTWDRIGRQFF. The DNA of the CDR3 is TGTGCCAGTCGGACCTGGGACAGAATTGGAAGGCAGTTCTTC.

The CDR3 loop is CASSSLGSGSSNQPQHF. CDR3 in DNA: TGTGCCAGCAGCTCCCTGGGGTCAGGGAGTAGCAATCAGCCCCAGCATTTT. The chain employs TRBV7-3 and TRBJ1-5, with D tentatively TRBD1 (5 bases). CDR1 and CDR2 from the germline V gene are SGHTA and FQGTGA. This CDR3 comprises 17 residues. The V gene lost 4 bases and the J gene lost 0 bases, with 16 bases spanning the gap.

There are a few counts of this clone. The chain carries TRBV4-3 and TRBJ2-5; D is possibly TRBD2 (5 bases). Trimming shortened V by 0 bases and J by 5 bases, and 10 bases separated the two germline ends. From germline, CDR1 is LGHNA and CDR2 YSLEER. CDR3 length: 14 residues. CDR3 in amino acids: CASSQDRGGETQYF. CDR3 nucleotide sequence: TGCGCCAGCAGCCAAGATCGAGGAGGCGAGACCCAGTACTTC.